The TCR beta chain under discussion was sequenced for a study of spatial heterogeneity in lung cancer. Study context: Matched bulk RNA-seq gave a T cell module score that correlated strongly with tumor-region TCR transcript counts.

As for time point: sample taken at primary tumor resection. Study-level points and caveats: The authors estimated that approximately 7% of tumor T cells were covered for alpha chains and approximately 14% for beta chains. Counts that tracked tumor mutation counts were those of expanded intratumoral alpha and beta TCRs.

TCRdb fed the 5' RACE reads into MiXCR, producing one record per CDR3 protein. The profile shows roughly 5,100 distinct CDR3 sequences, about 7.6% of them singletons. This clonotype was observed many times. Antigen: not known. The source was lung tumor tissue, collected at surgery. This receptor was taken from a female donor with early-stage non-small cell lung cancer.

CDR3 protein: CASSSPPAGIEGYTF. The DNA for the CDR3 is TGTGCCAGCAGTTCCCCGCCGGCAGGGATAGAGGGCTACACCTTC. The chain combines TRBV27 with TRBJ1-2; D might be TRBD1 (5 bases). There are 15 residues in the CDR3. V lost 4 bases, J lost 8 bases, and 20 bases lay in between. Per the germline V gene, CDR1 is MNHEY and CDR2 is SMNVEV (reference sequence).